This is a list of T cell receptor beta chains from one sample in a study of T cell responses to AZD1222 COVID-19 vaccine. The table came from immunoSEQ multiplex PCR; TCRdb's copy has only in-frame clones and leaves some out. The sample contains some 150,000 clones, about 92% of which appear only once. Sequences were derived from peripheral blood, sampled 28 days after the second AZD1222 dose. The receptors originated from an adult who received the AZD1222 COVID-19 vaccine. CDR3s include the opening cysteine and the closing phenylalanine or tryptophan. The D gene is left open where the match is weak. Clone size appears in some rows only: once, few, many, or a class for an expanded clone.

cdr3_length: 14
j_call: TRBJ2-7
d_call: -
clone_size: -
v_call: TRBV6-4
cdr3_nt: TGTGCCAGCAGTGAGACTTCGGGATCCTACGAGCAGTACTTC
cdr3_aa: CASSETSGSYEQYF

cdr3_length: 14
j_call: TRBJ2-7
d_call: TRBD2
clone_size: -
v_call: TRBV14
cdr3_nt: TGTGCCAGCAGCCCAATTAGCGGGAGCCACGAGCAGTACTTC
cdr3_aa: CASSPISGSHEQYF

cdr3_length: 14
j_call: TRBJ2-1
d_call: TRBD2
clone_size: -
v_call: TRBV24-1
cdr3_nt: TGTGCCACCAGTGATGCCGGGACTAGGGTCTGGCAGTTCTTC
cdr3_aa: CATSDAGTRVWQFF

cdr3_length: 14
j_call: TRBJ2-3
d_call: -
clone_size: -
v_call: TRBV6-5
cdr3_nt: TGTGCCAGCAAAAGGGGATTCTCCACAGATACGCAGTATTTT
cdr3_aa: CASKRGFSTDTQYF

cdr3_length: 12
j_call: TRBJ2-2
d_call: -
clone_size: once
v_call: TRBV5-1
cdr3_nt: TGCGCCAGCAGCTTGGGGGTCGGGGAGCTGTTTTTT
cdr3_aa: CASSLGVGELFF

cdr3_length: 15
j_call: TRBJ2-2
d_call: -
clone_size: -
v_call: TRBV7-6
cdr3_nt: TGTGCCAGCAGCTTAGGACAGGCCAGCACCGGGGAGCTGTTTTTT
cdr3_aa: CASSLGQASTGELFF

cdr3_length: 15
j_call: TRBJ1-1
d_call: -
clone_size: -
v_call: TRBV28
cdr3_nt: TGTGCCAGCTCTATTGGGGGGGGACTGAACACTGAAGCTTTCTTT
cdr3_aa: CASSIGGGLNTEAFF

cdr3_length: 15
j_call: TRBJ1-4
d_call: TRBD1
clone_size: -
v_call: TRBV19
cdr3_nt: TGTGCCAGTATGACGACAGGGGCGGTCCGTGAAAAACTGTTTTTT
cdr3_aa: CASMTTGAVREKLFF

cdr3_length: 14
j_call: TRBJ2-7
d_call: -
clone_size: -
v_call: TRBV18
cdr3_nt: TGTGCCAGCTCTCCCGGGACGGGGTTCTACGAGCAGTACTTC
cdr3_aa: CASSPGTGFYEQYF

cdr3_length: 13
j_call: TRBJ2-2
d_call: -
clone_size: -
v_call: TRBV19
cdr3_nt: TGTGCCAGTAGTATTAGCCAGGCGGGGGAGCTGTTTTTT
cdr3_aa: CASSISQAGELFF

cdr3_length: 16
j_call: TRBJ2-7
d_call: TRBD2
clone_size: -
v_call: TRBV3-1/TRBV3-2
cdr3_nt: TGTGCCAGCAGCCCTCGATGGACTAGCGGATCCTACGAGCAGTACTTC
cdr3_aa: CASSPRWTSGSYEQYF

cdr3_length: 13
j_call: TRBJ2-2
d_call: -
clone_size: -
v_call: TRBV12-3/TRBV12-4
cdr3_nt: TGTGCCAGCAGTTTAAGTCTGCCCGGGGAGCTGTTTTTT
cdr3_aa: CASSLSLPGELFF

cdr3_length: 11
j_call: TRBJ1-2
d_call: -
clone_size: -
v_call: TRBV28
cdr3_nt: TGTGCCAGCACGCAAGGGTGGGGCTACACCTTC
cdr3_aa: CASTQGWGYTF

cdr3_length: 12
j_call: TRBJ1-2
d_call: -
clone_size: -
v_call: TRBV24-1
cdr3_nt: TGTGCCACCAATCAGGCGGACTATGGCTACACCTTC
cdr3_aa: CATNQADYGYTF

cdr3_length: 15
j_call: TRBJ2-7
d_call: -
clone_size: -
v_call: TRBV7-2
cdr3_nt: TGTGCCAGCAGCTTAGCTTTTGGCGAATTATACGAGCAGTACTTC
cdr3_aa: CASSLAFGELYEQYF

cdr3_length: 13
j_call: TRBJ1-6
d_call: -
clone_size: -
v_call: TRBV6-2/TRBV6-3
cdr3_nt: TGTGCCAGCAGTTACAGCTCAAATTCACCCCTCCACTTT
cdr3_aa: CASSYSSNSPLHF

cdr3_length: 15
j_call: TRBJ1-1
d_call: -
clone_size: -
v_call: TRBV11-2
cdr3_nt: TGTGCCAGCAGCGAAGGGGGAAAATGGGACACTGAAGCTTTCTTT
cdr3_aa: CASSEGGKWDTEAFF

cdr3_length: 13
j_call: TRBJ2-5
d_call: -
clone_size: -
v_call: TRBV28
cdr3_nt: TGTGCCAGCTCCCAGGGGGGGATAGAGACCCAGTACTTC
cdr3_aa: CASSQGGIETQYF

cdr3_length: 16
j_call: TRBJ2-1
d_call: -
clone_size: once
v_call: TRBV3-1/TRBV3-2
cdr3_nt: TGTGCCAGCAGCCAGAGGGACTTCTACTCCTACAATGAGCAGTTCTTC
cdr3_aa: CASSQRDFYSYNEQFF

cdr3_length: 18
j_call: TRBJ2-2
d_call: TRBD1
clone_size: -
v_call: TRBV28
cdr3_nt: TGTGCCAGCAGTTCTTCTCCAACCCGACAGGGGGGAACCGGGGAGCTGTTTTTT
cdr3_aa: CASSSSPTRQGGTGELFF

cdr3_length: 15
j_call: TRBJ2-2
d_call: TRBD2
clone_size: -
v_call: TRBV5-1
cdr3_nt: TGCGCCAGCAGTCCCACGCGGGGGAATTCCGGGGAGCTGTTTTTT
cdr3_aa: CASSPTRGNSGELFF

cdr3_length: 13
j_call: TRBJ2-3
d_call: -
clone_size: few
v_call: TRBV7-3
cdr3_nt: TGTGCCAGCAGCAGCGGGCCAACCGGTACGCAGTATTTT
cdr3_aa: CASSSGPTGTQYF

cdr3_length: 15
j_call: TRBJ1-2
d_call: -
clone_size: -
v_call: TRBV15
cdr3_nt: TGTGCCACCAGCGGAAACCTGGGGGGCAGGGGTGGCTACACCTTC
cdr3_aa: CATSGNLGGRGGYTF

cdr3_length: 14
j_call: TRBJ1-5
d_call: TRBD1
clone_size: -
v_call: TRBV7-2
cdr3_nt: TGTGCCAGCAGCACCGGACAGGGGGATCAGCCCCAGCATTTT
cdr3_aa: CASSTGQGDQPQHF

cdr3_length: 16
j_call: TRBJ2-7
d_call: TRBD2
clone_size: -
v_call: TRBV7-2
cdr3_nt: TGTGCCAGCAGCCCCTCCGGACTAGCGGGTATTTACGAGCAGTACTTC
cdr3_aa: CASSPSGLAGIYEQYF

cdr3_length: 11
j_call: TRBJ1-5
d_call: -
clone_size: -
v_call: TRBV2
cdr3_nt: TGTGCCAGCCGATACGATCAGCCCCAGCATTTT
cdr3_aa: CASRYDQPQHF

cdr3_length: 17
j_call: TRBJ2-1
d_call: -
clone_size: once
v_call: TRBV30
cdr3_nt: TGTGCCTGGATGAAAACTGAGCGCCTGAGCTCCTACAATGAGCAGTTCTTC
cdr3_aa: CAWMKTERLSSYNEQFF

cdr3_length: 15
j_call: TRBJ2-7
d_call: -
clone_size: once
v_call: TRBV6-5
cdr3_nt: TGTGCCAGCAAGACGGGAGCAGTGGGGGCCAACGAGCAGTACTTC
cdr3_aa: CASKTGAVGANEQYF

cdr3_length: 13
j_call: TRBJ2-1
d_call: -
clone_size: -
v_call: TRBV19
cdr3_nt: TGTGCCAGTAGTAAGAGCTCCTACAATGAGCAGTTCTTC
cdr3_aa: CASSKSSYNEQFF

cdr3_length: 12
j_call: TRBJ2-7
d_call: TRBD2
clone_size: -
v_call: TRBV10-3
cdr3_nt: TGTGCCATCAGGGGGACTAGCTACGAGCAGTACTTC
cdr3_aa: CAIRGTSYEQYF

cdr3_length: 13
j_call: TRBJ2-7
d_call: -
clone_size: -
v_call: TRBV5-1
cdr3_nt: TGCGCCAGCAGCTTGGAAGGACAGTACGAGCAGTACTTC
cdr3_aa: CASSLEGQYEQYF

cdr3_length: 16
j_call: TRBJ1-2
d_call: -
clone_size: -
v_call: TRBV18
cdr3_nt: TGTGCCAGCTCACCCCCTTCTAGGGATTCCGGCTATGGCTACACCTTC
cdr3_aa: CASSPPSRDSGYGYTF

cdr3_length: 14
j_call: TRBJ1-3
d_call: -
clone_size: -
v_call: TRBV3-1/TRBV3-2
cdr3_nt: TGTGCCAGCAGCCAAGTCCCTGAAGGAAACACCATATATTTT
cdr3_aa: CASSQVPEGNTIYF

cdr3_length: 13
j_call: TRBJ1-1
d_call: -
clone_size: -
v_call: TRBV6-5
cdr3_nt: TGTGCCAGCAGTCAGGGAAGGGGCACTGAAGCTTTCTTT
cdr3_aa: CASSQGRGTEAFF

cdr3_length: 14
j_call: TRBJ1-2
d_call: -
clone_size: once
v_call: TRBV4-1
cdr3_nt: TGCGCCAGCAGCCAAGTAGGCGGGGATTCACGCTACACCTTC
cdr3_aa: CASSQVGGDSRYTF

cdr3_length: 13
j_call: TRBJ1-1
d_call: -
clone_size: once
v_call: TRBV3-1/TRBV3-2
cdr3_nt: TGTGCCAGCAGTTATGGACACGGCTTTGAAGCTTTCTTT
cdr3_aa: CASSYGHGFEAFF

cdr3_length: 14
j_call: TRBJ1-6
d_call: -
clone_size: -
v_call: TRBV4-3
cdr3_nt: TGCGCCAGCAGCCCCCAGACCTGGGATTCACCCCTCCACTTT
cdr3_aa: CASSPQTWDSPLHF